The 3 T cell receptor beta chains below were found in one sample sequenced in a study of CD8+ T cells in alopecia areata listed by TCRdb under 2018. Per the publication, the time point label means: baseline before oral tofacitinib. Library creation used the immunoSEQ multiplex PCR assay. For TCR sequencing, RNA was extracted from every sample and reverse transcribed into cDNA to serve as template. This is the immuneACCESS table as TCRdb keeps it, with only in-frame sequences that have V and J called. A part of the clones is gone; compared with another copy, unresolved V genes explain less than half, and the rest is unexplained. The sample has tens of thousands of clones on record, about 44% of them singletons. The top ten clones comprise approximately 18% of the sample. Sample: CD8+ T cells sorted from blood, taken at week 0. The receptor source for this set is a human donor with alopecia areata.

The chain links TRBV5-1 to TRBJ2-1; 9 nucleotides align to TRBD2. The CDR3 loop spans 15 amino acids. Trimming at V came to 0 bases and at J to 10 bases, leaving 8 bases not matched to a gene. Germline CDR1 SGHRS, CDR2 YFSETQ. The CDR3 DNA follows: TGCGCCAGCAGCTTGGTAGCGGGAGTGTATGGAGAGCAGTTCTTC. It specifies CASSLVAGVYGEQFF.

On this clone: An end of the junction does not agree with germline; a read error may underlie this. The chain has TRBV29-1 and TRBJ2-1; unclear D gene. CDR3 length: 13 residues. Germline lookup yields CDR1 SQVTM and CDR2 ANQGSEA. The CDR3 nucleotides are TGCAGCGTTGTCCCCGGAGTTCGGAATGAGCAGCTCTTC. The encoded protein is CSVVPGVRNEQLF.

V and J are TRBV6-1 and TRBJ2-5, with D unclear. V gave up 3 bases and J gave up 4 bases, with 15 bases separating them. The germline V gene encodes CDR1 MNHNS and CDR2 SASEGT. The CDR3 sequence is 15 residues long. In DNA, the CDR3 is TGTGCCAGCAGTGAGACCGGATGGACGGCAGAGACCCAGTACTTC. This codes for CASSETGWTAETQYF.